A selection of T cell receptor beta chains follows, all from one sample in a study of T cells in Graves' hyperthyroidism and ophthalmopathy. MiXCR was run by TCRdb on the multiplex PCR reads, yielding one entry per CDR3 protein. In the table there are 400,000 or so distinct CDR3 sequences, about 15% of which are singletons. Sample: blood. The receptors shown here come from a woman aged 25-40 years with Graves' ophthalmopathy. The conserved cysteine and the conserved F or W are not part of the CDR3 here.

len	j_gene	v_gene	CDR3aa
13	TRBJ1-3	TRBV11-2	ASSLGAYPGNTIY
12	TRBJ1-5	TRBV19	ASSIEQGDQPQH
15	TRBJ2-1	TRBV24-1	ATSESGLAGIYNEQF
12	TRBJ2-3	TRBV7-9	ASSQEKGTDTQY
12	TRBJ2-1	TRBV20-1	SARGTETYNEQF
14	TRBJ1-4	TRBV28	ASSFPWTATNEKLF
13	TRBJ1-4	TRBV27	ASQQGPATNEKLF
12	TRBJ1-1	TRBV28	ASSLDRGRTEAF
10	TRBJ2-1	TRBV29-1	SVEWGLGEQF
13	TRBJ1-5	TRBV28	ASISGTTSNQPQH
11	TRBJ2-1	TRBV5-1	ASSLEAYNEQF
15	TRBJ2-7	TRBV7-6	ASSLAALAGHPYEQY
12	TRBJ1-2	TRBV9	ASSAESTSYGYT
16	TRBJ1-6	TRBV27	ASREATGSVRSNSPLH
11	TRBJ2-5	TRBV6-1	ASGWDNQETQY
11	TRBJ2-7	TRBV2	ASKDTASYEQY
13	TRBJ2-5	TRBV5-4	ASSRDRGYQETQY
12	TRBJ1-5	TRBV28	ASSFMTDTQPQH
12	TRBJ1-2	TRBV24-1	ATSDSDRDGGYT
14	TRBJ2-1	TRBV7-9	ASSLVLRLSYNEQF
11	TRBJ2-7	TRBV7-9	ASSSTGGNEQY
13	TRBJ2-3	TRBV6-1	ASSVIAGGADTQY
13	TRBJ2-7	TRBV18	ASSRGSPRAHEQY
16	TRBJ1-5	TRBV20-1	SARDKGQGGAGNQPQH
14	TRBJ2-6	TRBV28	ASNWARGPGANVLT
11	TRBJ1-3	TRBV29-1	SVVVKSGNTIY
14	TRBJ2-3	TRBV15	ATSSFLAGSTDTQY
13	TRBJ2-1	TRBV6-5	ASSYSGGAGNEQF
12	TRBJ1-5	TRBV20-1	SARDPRSNQPQH
13	TRBJ1-4	TRBV4-1	ASSQGGQGAEKLF
12	TRBJ2-5	TRBV19	ASSTKQGSGTQY
13	TRBJ2-7	TRBV27	ASSQKVQGVHEQY
11	TRBJ1-1	TRBV13	ASSFEGARKAF
13	TRBJ2-7	TRBV6-1	ASTPKRQLAYEQY
11	TRBJ2-7	TRBV6-1	ASSRRDHHEQY
9	TRBJ1-1	TRBV19	ASMSGTGLF
11	TRBJ1-2	TRBV20-1	SAATGLSYGYT
14	TRBJ2-3	TRBV15	ATSRARDREFNTQY
13	TRBJ1-5	TRBV2	ASTPTGGGNQPQH
13	TRBJ2-7	TRBV19	ASSTPGLSLYEQY
13	TRBJ1-1	TRBV10-2	ASSEGQGLDTEAF
15	TRBJ1-3	TRBV3-1	ASSPKQGGGYGNTIY
11	TRBJ2-1	TRBV14	ASSRGGANEQF
11	TRBJ1-5	TRBV20-1	SAGGRRDQPQH
11	TRBJ2-5	TRBV9	ASSVDLQETQY
12	TRBJ1-3	TRBV27	ASSLRGTGNTIY
14	TRBJ1-6	TRBV7-9	ASSLAQGGYNSPLH
11	TRBJ2-3	TRBV27	ASTTTGLDTQY
11	TRBJ1-1	TRBV28	ASLRGVVTEAF
11	TRBJ1-5	TRBV19	ASSNSRSQPQH
13	TRBJ1-5	TRBV6-1	ASSEAGGADQPQH
12	TRBJ2-5	TRBV20-1	SARERRLRETQY